A single sample gave rise to the 16 T cell receptor beta chains below, sequenced in a study of T cells in women clearing cervical HPV infection. Produced via immunoSEQ multiplex PCR; TCRdb's table is partial and in-frame only. This table lists roughly 49,000 clones. Sequenced input: blood buffy coat. Every receptor here comes from a woman between 18 and 69 years old with a cervical HPV16 infection that either progressed to CIN3+ or cleared (not recorded which).

Notes on this clone: The read terminates 3 residues ahead of where the CDR3 ends, so the germline J gene completes it. The chain recombines TRBV2 with TRBJ1-2; possible D gene TRBD1, 5 bases. The CDR3 covers 14 residues. Germline V lookup: CDR1 SNHLY, CDR2 FYNNEI. Trimming took 6 bases from V and 5 from J, leaving 16 bases between them. The CDR3 sequence: CASRRTTSGYGYTF. Partial CDR3 DNA: TGTGCCAGCAGACGGACAACTAGCGGTTATGGC.

Worth noting for this clone: The CDR3 extends 3 residues past the end of the read, so its final part is completed from the germline J gene. This chain uses TRBV10-3 with TRBJ2-2; 7 nucleotides align to TRBD1. The CDR3 loop spans 15 amino acids. The germline V gene encodes CDR1 ENHRY and CDR2 SYGVKD. V lost 6 bases and J lost 0; bases outside the gene matches: 4. CDR3 DNA (partial): TGTGCCATCAGACGACAGGGAGCGAACACCGGGGAG. Amino acids: CAIRRQGANTGE. The whole CDR3 sequence is CAIRRQGANTGELFF.

A word on this clone: From the germline J gene comes the end of the CDR3, since the read stops 3 residues before it. This chain uses TRBV2 with TRBJ1-2, with TRBD1 as a possible D gene (6 bases). The germline gives CDR1 SNHLY, CDR2 FYNNEI. The CDR3 length is 14 residues. The sequenced part of the CDR3 DNA is TGTGCCAGCGGGGTAGACAGGTCCTCCTACGAC. Encoded protein: CASGVDRSSYD. The full CDR3 reads CASGVDRSSYDYTF.

This CDR3 reads CASSEGGQGGDGYTF. The CDR3 bases that were read are TGTGCCAGCAGTGAAGGGGGACAGGGGGGCGATGGC. The chain joins TRBV6-1 to TRBJ1-2, with 11 bases identical to TRBD1. The read terminates 3 residues before the CDR3 end, so the remaining end is supplied by the germline J gene. Germline values: CDR1 MNHNS, CDR2 SASEGT. V trimming: 1 base; J trimming: 6 bases; junction bases outside the gene matches: 4. CDR3 length equals 15 residues.

In regard to this clone: The read gets to within 3 residues of the CDR3 end, and the germline J gene fills in the rest. The chain couples TRBV15 to TRBJ2-3; 8 bases map to TRBD2. After removal of 0 bases from V and 5 bases from J, the junction contained 7 bases not matched to a gene. The CDR3 has 16 amino acids. Germline V gene sequence: CDR1 LNHNV, CDR2 YYDKDF (reference sequence). This CDR3 reads CATSRDGAGGRDTQYF. The covered CDR3 bases are TGTGCCACCAGCAGAGATGGGGCGGGGGGCCGAGATACG.

With regard to this clone: The read terminates 3 residues before the CDR3 end, so the remaining end is supplied by the germline J gene. The chain combines TRBV6-2 or TRBV6-3 with TRBJ2-2; TRBD2 is a possible D gene (6 bases). Germline-derived CDR1 and CDR2 are MNHEY and SVGEGT. Trimming left V 6 bases short and J 4 bases short, with 12 bases between. The CDR3 sequence is 14 residues long. The covered CDR3 bases are TGTGCCAGCAGGCGAACTAGCTCCACCGGGGAG. This encodes CASRRTSSTGE. In full, the CDR3 is CASRRTSSTGELFF.

A word on this clone: The observed sequence ends 3 residues before the CDR3 terminus, with the missing tail filled in from the germline J gene. This sequence joins TRBV7-9 and TRBJ1-2, with TRBD1 matching over 9 bases. The germline V gene encodes CDR1 SEHNR and CDR2 FQNEAQ (reference sequence). This CDR3 contains 14 residues. The sequenced part of the CDR3 DNA is TGTGCCAGCAGCTCGACAGGGGGAGTAGATACC. It codes for CASSSTGGVDT. The whole CDR3 region reads CASSSTGGVDTYTF.

Note on this clone: The read falls 3 residues short of the CDR3 end, and the missing part is taken from the germline J gene. The genes are TRBV7-9 and TRBJ1-3, with 10 bases fitting TRBD1. V lost 5 bases to trimming and J lost 4 bases; unmatched junction nucleotides: 5. Germline V gene sequence: CDR1 SEHNR, CDR2 FQNEAQ (reference sequence). The CDR3 contains 15 residues. The CDR3 is CASSPGTGEGNTIYF. The part of the CDR3 DNA that was read is TGTGCCAGCAGCCCCGGGACAGGGGAAGGAAACACC.

The CDR3 DNA, read in part, is TGTGCCACCAGCAGAGGGCAGCTAAGGGGGCAGGTGACCAAAAACATT. Translation: CATSRGQLRGQVTKNI. The full CDR3 protein reads CATSRGQLRGQVTKNIQYF. V gene TRBV15 combines with J gene TRBJ2-4; TRBD1 aligns across 7 bases. The sequence runs out 3 residues before the end of the CDR3; the remainder is reconstructed from the germline J gene. Germline V CDR1 and CDR2: LNHNV, YYDKDF (reference sequence). The CDR3 totals 19 residues. V lost 1 base to trimming and J lost 2 bases; unmatched junction nucleotides: 14.

Details on this clone: The CDR3 end falls 3 residues outside the read, so it is completed with the germline J gene. The rearrangement links TRBV19 to TRBJ2-1, with 8 bases that match TRBD1. The V gene's germline CDR1 is LNHDA and CDR2 SQIVND (reference sequence). CDR3 size: 17 residues. Trimming removed 3 bases from V and 7 bases from J; junction bases left unmatched: 14. The CDR3 reads CASSIANPGTGGNEQFF. The covered CDR3 bases are TGTGCCAGTAGTATCGCAAACCCCGGGACAGGAGGGAATGAG.

With respect to this clone: The read terminates 3 residues ahead of where the CDR3 ends, so the germline J gene completes it. V is TRBV13 and J is TRBJ2-2; 10 nucleotides agree with TRBD2. The J segment lost 3 bases and the V segment lost 5 bases, leaving 3 bases of the junction unmatched. Germline V lookup: CDR1 PRHDT, CDR2 FYEKMQ (reference sequence). CDR3 length: 15 amino acids. The CDR3 protein is CASSSTSGDTGELFF. CDR3 DNA, as far as it was read: TGTGCCAGCAGCAGTACTAGCGGGGACACCGGGGAG.

Of note for this clone: The CDR3 extends 3 residues past the end of the read, so its final part is completed from the germline J gene. The J gene is TRBJ2-3, the V gene TRBV18, with D maybe TRBD1 (5 bases). This CDR3 is 15 amino acids long. The germline V gene encodes CDR1 KGHSH and CDR2 LQKENI. CDR3 loop: CASSPSWGREETQYF. CDR3 DNA, as far as it was read: TGTGCCAGCTCACCCTCTTGGGGCAGGGAAGAGACG.

A word on this clone: The read terminates 3 residues before the CDR3 end, so the remaining end is supplied by the germline J gene. The gene calls are TRBV12-3 or TRBV12-4 and TRBJ1-2, with D hard to call. The CDR3 extends over 13 amino acids. Here the CDR3 reads CASSLGALMGYTF. The sequenced part of the CDR3 DNA is TGTGCCAGCAGTTTAGGGGCCCTAATGGGC.

Points on this clone: The read falls 3 residues short of the CDR3 end, and the missing part is taken from the germline J gene. The rearrangement uses TRBV5-1 and TRBJ2-2, with D possibly matching TRBD2 (5 bases). Germline assignment: CDR1 SGHRS and CDR2 YFSETQ. Trimming removed 7 bases from V and 5 bases from J, with 12 bases in between. This CDR3 is 13 amino acids long. Partial CDR3 DNA: TGCGCCAGCCGTGTCCCGGGGACCGGGGAG. It encodes CASRVPGTGE. The whole CDR3 region reads CASRVPGTGELFF. The full variable domain, completed using reference TRBV5-1 and TRBJ2-2, is KAGVTQTPRYLIKTRGQQVTLSCSPISGHRSVSWYQQTPGQGLQFLFEYFSETQRNKGNFPGRFSGRQFSNSRSEMNVSTLELGDSALYLCASRVPGTGELFFGEGSRLTVL.

A word on this clone: The read is 3 residues too short to cover the CDR3 end, so that end is filled in from the germline J gene. The chain has TRBV20-1 and TRBJ2-3; D is perhaps TRBD1 (6 bases). From germline, CDR1 is DFQATT and CDR2 SNEGSKA (reference sequence). This CDR3 spans 14 amino acids. The CDR3: CSASSGGYGQPQYF. Incomplete CDR3 DNA: TGCAGTGCTAGTTCTGGGGGCTATGGTCAGCCG.

A remark on this clone: With the read ending 3 residues before the CDR3 end, the germline J gene is used to fill in that end. V and J are TRBV20-1 and TRBJ2-1; TRBD1 is a possible D gene (6 bases). The CDR3 covers 17 residues. The germline V gene encodes CDR1 DFQATT and CDR2 SNEGSKA (reference sequence). The V end lost 0 bases, the J end lost 0 bases, and 15 bases lay between the germline ends. Incomplete CDR3 DNA: TGCAGTGCTAGAGACCTTCAGGGGCGGAGCTCCTACAATGAG. Residues: CSARDLQGRSSYNE. The full-length CDR3 reads as CSARDLQGRSSYNEQFF.